This T cell receptor beta chain was identified during a study of cytomegalovirus exposure and HLA in healthy donors (dated by TCRdb to between 2016 and 2019). Context from the whole study: An earlier analysis of approximately 640 of the donors reported approximately 290 Gb of sequence data and roughly 110 million unique TCR beta sequences from about 179 million T cells. To decide whether each TCR beta V gene segment behaved as functional or pseudogenic, an earlier analysis of 587 of the donors relied on high-throughput TCR beta sequencing. A later analysis re-analyzed previously published TCR beta repertoires from 600 to 850 donors and added high-resolution HLA genotyping to study TCR occurrence patterns. Every repertoire in the discovery cohort had been generated on one and the same sequencing platform. In a later genetic analysis, genome-wide SNP genotypes for about three fifths of the roughly 670 donors were used, and that subset was treated as a discovery cohort. Donor age, sex, ethnicity and CMV serostatus were collected together with the repertoire data. Roughly 290 gigabases of sequencing data and tens of millions of unique TCR sequences made up an early release that covered approximately 700 HLA-typed donors. On average, roughly 250,000 unique TCR beta nucleotide sequences were sequenced per donor among fewer than 500 genotyped donors of the cohort, with roughly 18% of those sequences being non-productive. Roughly 5 DR-DQ haplotypes were handled as single units for association and clustering, since linkage in the cohort was strong. To predict cytomegalovirus infection status, the study brought together high-throughput TCR immunosequencing, statistical association of individual TCRs with disease status, and machine learning. The genetic ancestry cluster associated with self-reported Caucasian donors included 81% of the 300 to 450 genotyped donors. The study aimed to test whether cataloging public T cell receptors could reveal signatures of past pathogen exposure. The T cell repertoires of roughly 660 subjects were profiled by immunosequencing and related to cytomegalovirus serostatus. The later analysis used no new phenotypic data to find candidate immune exposures, relying instead on TCR beta sequences and their occurrence across donors. The number of typed donors differed by locus: about 620-630 for A, B, C, DRB1 and DQB1; some 500 for DQA1; about 600 for DPA1; and around 450 for DPB1. Both class I and class II loci were covered by HLA typing, at four-digit resolution. A separate validation cohort of roughly 110 different subjects was used in addition to the approximately 700-subject first cohort. The research as a whole found: Compared with equally common non-associated chains, HLA-associated TCR beta chains in a later analysis were more clonally expanded and had lower generation probabilities. The classifier was reported to diagnose cytomegalovirus status with high specificity and sensitivity in both the original cohort and the validation cohort. Because HLA typing was missing for some donors at each locus, association tests included only the typed subset. The cohort was sequenced for TCR beta chains only, and without alpha or paired-chain data the features that could be detected were limited. A later analysis associated 16,951 TCR beta sequences with specific HLA alleles at a false discovery rate of 0.05. Correlated functional status among segregating V segments might reflect linkage disequilibrium, but an unknown experimental factor could not be ruled out. Several of the top co-occurrence clusters appeared to be linked to parvovirus B19, influenza, CMV and Epstein-Barr virus, according to a later analysis. When HLA alleles, especially DR and DQ, strongly co-occurred, attributing TCR associations to individual alleles was difficult. While some public TCRs were present in many individuals, most TCR sequences turned up only very rarely across donors. A cluster of highly shared sequence variants was judged likely to be a technical artifact of the sequencing pipeline. The authors suggested that the approach could potentially be generalized to other disease states and immunological phenotypes. A later genetic analysis associated a missense DCLRE1C variant with V-gene and J-gene trimming of TCR beta chains, and an independent cohort replicated the association. Because the 87-base-pair reads could not distinguish some IMGT-functional V segments, including TRBV6-2 and TRBV6-3, those segments were excluded. CMV serostatus was the only immune exposure information available for the cohort. According to a later genetic analysis, donors in an Asian-associated ancestry cluster had fewer N-insertions in productive TCRs than the approximately 700-donor mean. A later analysis found that most CMV-associated TCR beta chains appeared HLA-restricted, with HLA associations seemingly driven largely by CMV exposure. A few of the identified cytomegalovirus-associated TCR beta chains were confirmed in vitro to be specific for cytomegalovirus antigens. According to a later analysis, TCR association rates differed among HLA loci, with DRB1 alleles showing the most associated TCRs and HLA-C alleles showing the fewest. A further reported finding was that TCR beta sequences accurately predicted the HLA-A and HLA-B alleles for most subjects in the first cohort. In an earlier analysis of several hundred of the donors, most TCR beta V segments were observed in productive rearrangements about 87% or about 30% of the time, broadly matching IMGT annotations. Sequencing depth was assumed to be roughly uniform across donors in the presence/absence analyses, though that assumption may not hold. Because counts were too low, fewer than 20 rarely observed V segments, including chromosome 9 orphons, were excluded from the earlier analysis of several hundred of the donors. The study listed 170 or so TCR beta chains as associated with cytomegalovirus.

The cohort comprised several hundred healthy bone marrow donors. At the time of sampling, every cohort member was nominally healthy, though immune exposures that went unrecorded were likely present. The donor tested CMV seronegative and was one of the 352 seronegative cohort members. Every donor gave a peripheral blood sample, and the peripheral blood mononuclear cells from that sample were used for TCR beta sequencing. Genomic DNA extraction from the blood cell samples was performed with the Qiagen DNeasy Blood Extraction Kit. Relative to germline, V is missing 5 bases and J is missing 3 bases, with 9 bases of the junction outside any gene match. Taken from cysteine to phenylalanine, the CDR3 has 16 residues. Just CDR3 DNA is preserved here, 48 bases in frame from base 1. As encoded in the germline V gene (reference sequence), CDR1 is MNHEY while CDR2 is SMNVEV. Libraries were constructed by the immunoSEQ multiplex PCR assay. The multiplex PCR relied on a mix of 60 forward primers for TCR Vbeta segments and 13 reverse primers for TCR Jbeta segments. Amplification of the CDR3 region of rearranged TCR beta genes was performed with a multiplex PCR assay on genomic DNA. On the Illumina HiSeq System, the amplified TCR beta libraries were sequenced as 87-base-pair reads. In the original analysis: Across the 500 to 850 repertoires, a later analysis counted 60 million to 90 million unique TCR beta chains, 9.5 million to 13 million of which were shared by at least two donors. To remove PCR and sequencing errors, raw reads were error-corrected and collapsed into unique sequences using a nearest-neighbor algorithm that merged closely related sequences. CDR3 sequences were aligned to IMGT reference sequences to assign V, D and J gene segments. For a sequence to be retained, a match of at least six nucleotides was required to both a V gene segment and a J gene segment. A rearrangement counted as productive if the CDR3 had no stop codons and remained in frame with V and J, and every other rearrangement counted as non-productive. Following IMGT convention, CDR3 was defined as the stretch from the second conserved V-encoded cysteine to the conserved J-encoded phenylalanine. Sequences without an unambiguous match to a single V gene segment were excluded from the earlier analysis of several hundred of the donors. An earlier analysis of 587 of the donors called V segments functional above 56.7% productive rearrangements and segregating when the between-donor standard deviation exceeded 5%. To diagnose cytomegalovirus status from the catalog of TCR beta chain sequences, a statistical classification framework was built. V and J gene assignment, in a later analysis, came from comparing TCR nucleotide sequences with IMGT/GENE-DB human TR gene sequences. The TCRdist pipeline was used in a later analysis to assign CDR3 sequences and most-parsimonious VDJ recombination scenarios. In a later analysis, every TCR beta chain was defined by the combination of its CDR3 amino acid sequence and its V-gene family, and reads without a unique V-gene family were dropped. As a way to deal with suspected cross-contamination and a sequencing artifact, a later analysis dropped 640 or so nucleotide sequences that were highly shared and had low generation probability. In a later analysis, a clonal expansion index was calculated for each public chain from normalized within-repertoire ranks of inferred template counts. In a later analysis, generation probabilities were computed with a VDJ recombination model fitted to out-of-frame rearrangements, and the resulting probabilities were checked against IGoR. A later analysis scored TCR-TCR, TCR-HLA and TCR-CMV co-occurrence with hypergeometric tests, applying a repertoire-size bias correction to TCR pairs. To estimate false discovery rates, a later analysis permuted the HLA or CMV assignments 20 times. In a later analysis, co-occurring TCRs were grouped using DBSCAN, and TCRdist sequence similarity was added for clustering within HLA-allele-positive subsets. For co-occurrence clustering, repertoires with fewer than 30,000 or more than 120,000 public chains were excluded, along with roughly 5 repertoires with anomalous nucleotide sharing. This immuneACCESS table, as held by TCRdb, lists in-frame sequences with V and J called but not all clones. Of the missing ones, under half trace to an unresolved V gene in checked studies; the others have no known cause. D and trimming were read from the DNA, whereas the V and J calls and clone size are those reported in that table. Recorded for this sample are about 98,000 clones; 74% of them occurred a single time. The top ten hold under 2% of the sample.

As regards this clone: What antigen it recognizes has not been identified. Base qualities are not provided; no much larger clone lies one nucleotide away.

This TCR came from a male donor in good health and CMV-seronegative. The chain is made from TRBV27 and TRBJ1-1; the central 10 bases match TRBD1. The material sequenced was PBMCs. The CDR3 protein: CASSARQGARDTEAFF. The DNA is as follows: TGTGCCAGCAGTGCGAGACAGGGGGCCAGGGACACTGAAGCTTTCTTT.